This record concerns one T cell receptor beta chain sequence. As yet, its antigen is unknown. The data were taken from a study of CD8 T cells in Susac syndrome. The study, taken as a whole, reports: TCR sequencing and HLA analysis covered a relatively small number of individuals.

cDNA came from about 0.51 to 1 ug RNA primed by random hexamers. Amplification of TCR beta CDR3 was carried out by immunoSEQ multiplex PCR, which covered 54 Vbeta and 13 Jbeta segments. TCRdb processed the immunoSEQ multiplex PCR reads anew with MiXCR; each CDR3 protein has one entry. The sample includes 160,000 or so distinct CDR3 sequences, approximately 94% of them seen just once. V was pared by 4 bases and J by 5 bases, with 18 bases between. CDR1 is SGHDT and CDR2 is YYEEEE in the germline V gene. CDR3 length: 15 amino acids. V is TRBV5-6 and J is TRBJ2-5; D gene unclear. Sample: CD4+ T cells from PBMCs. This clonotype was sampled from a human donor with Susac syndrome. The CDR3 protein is CASSRTIRSQETQYF. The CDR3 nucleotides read TGTGCCAGCAGCCGTACTATCCGGTCGCAGGAGACCCAGTACTTC.